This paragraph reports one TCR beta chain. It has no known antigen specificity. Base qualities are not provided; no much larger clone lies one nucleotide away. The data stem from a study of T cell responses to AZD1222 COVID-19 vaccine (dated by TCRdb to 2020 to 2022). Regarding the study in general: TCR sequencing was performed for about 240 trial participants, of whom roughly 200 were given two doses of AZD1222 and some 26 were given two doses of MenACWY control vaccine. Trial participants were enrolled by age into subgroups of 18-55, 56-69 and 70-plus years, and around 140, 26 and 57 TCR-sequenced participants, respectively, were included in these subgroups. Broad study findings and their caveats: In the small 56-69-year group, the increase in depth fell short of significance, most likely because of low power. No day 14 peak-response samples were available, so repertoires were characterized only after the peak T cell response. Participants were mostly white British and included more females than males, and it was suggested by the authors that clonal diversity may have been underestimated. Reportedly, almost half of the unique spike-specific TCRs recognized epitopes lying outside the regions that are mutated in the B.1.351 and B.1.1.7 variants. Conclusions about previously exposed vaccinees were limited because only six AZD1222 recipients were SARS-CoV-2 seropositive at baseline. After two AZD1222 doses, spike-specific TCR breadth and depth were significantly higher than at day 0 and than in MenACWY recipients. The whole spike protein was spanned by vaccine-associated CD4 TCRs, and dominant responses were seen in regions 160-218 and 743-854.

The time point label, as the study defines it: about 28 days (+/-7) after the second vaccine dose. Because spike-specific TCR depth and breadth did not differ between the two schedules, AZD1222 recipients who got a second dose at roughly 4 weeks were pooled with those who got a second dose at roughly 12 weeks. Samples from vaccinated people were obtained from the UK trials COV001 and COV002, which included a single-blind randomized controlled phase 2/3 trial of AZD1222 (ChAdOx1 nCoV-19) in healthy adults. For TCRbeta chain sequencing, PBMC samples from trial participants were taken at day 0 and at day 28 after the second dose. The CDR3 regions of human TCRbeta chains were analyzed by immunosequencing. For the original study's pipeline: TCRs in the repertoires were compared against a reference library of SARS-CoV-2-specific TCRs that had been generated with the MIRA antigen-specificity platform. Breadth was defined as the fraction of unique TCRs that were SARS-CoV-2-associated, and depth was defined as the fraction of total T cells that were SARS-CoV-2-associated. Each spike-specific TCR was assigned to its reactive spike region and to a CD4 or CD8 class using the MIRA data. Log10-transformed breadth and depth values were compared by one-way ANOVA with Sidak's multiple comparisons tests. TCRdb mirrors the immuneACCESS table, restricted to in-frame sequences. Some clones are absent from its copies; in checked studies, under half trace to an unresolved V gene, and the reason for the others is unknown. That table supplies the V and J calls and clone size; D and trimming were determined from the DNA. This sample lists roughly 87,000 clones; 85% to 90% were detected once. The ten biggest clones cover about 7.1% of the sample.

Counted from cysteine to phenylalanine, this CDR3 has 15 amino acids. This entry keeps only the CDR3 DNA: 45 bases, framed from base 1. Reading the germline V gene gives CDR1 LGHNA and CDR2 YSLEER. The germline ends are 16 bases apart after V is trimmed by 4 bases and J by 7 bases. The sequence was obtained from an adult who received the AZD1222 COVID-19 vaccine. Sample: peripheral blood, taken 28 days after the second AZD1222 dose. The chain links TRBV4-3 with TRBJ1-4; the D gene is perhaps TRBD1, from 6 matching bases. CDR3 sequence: CASSPRGGLSEKLFF. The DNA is TGCGCCAGCAGCCCGCGTGGGGGGCTTAGTGAAAAACTGTTTTTT.